Given below is one TCR beta chain in context. This specimen belongs to a study of blood T cell repertoires in COVID-19. TCRdb keeps only in-frame clones here, not all; method: immunoSEQ multiplex PCR. The sample has fewer than 350,000 clones, roughly 86% seen once. From germline, CDR1 is LGHNA and CDR2 YSLEER. The V end lost 0 bases, the J end lost 6 bases, and 13 bases lay between the germline ends. There are 15 residues in the CDR3. The chain is built from TRBV4-3 and TRBJ2-3; D perhaps matches TRBD2 (5 bases). Sequenced sample: peripheral blood. The sequence was obtained from a man aged 25 to 40 with COVID-19, enrolled during active disease. CDR3 region: CASSQDWDGGDTQYF. In DNA, the CDR3 is TGCGCCAGCAGCCAAGATTGGGATGGCGGGGATACGCAGTATTTT.